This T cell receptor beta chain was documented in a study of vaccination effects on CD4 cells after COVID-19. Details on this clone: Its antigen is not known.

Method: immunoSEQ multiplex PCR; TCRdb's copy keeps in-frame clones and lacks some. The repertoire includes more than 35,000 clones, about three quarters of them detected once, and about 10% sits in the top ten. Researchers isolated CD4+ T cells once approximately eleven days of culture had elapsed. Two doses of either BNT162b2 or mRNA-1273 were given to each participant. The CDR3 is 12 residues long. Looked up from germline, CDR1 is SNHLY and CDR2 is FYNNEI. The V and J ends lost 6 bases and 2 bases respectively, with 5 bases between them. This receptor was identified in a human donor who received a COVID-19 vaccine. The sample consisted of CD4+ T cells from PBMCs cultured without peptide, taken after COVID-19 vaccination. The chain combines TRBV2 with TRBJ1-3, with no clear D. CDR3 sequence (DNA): TGTGCCAGCAGGCCGACTGGAAACACCATATATTTT. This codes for CASRPTGNTIYF.